This section outlines one T cell receptor (beta chain) sequence together with its context. This record comes from a study of blood T cell repertoires in COVID-19. Germline CDR1 is SGHRS and CDR2 is YFSETQ. This CDR3 region has 16 residues. With V trimmed by 4 bases and J by 4 bases, 10 bases remained unmatched. The repertoire was sequenced with immunoSEQ multiplex PCR; TCRdb's copy has only in-frame clones and lacks some. The table includes over 60,000 clones, roughly 92% detected once. The chain links TRBV5-1 to TRBJ2-3; TRBD1 aligns across 9 bases. The receptor comes from a human donor in a cohort sampled during active COVID-19. The sample taken for sequencing was peripheral blood. For the CDR3, the DNA is TGCGCCAGCAGCCGTGATGGACAGGGGAGCGCAGATACGCAGTATTTT. As protein: CASSRDGQGSADTQYF.